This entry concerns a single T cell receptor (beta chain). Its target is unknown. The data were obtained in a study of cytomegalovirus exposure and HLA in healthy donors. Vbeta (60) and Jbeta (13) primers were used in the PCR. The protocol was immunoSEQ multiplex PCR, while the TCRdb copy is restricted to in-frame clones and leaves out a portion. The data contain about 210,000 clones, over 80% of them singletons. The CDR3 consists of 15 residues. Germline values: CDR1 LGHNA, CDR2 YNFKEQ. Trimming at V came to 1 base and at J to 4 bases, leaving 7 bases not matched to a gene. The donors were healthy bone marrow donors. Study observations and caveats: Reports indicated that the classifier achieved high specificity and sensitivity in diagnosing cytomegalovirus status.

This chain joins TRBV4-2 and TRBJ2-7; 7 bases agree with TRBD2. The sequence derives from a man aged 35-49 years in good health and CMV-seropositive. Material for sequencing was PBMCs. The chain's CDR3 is CASSQGAGSVYEQYF. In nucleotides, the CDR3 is TGTGCCAGCAGCCAAGGAGCGGGATCCGTGTACGAGCAGTACTTC.